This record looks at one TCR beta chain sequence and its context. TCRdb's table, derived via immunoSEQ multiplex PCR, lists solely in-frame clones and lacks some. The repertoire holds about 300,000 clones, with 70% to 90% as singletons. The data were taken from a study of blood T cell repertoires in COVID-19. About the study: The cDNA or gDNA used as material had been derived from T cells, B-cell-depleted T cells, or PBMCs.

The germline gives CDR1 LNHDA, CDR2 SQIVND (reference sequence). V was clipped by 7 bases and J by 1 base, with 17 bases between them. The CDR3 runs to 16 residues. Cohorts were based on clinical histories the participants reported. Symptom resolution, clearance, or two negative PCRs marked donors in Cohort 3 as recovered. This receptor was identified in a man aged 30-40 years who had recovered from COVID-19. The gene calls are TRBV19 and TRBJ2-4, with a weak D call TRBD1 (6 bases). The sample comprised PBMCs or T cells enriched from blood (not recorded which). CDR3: CASTHQGFSAKNIQYF. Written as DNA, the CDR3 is TGTGCCAGTACCCACCAGGGGTTTTCGGCCAAAAACATTCAGTACTTC.